A single sample gave rise to the 26 T cell receptor beta chains below, sequenced in a study of glioma-infiltrating T cells after dendritic cell vaccination. Clones were read by immunoSEQ multiplex PCR, and TCRdb kept only the in-frame ones, dropping some. This table holds 95,000 to 110,000 clones, 81% found once. This material consisted of blood, taken before dendritic cell vaccination. These receptors originate from a human donor with glioblastoma.

This clone was found a few times. The chain uses TRBV5-6 and TRBJ1-3; D is possibly TRBD1 (6 bases). The germline V and J ends were trimmed by 3 bases and 0 bases, with 16 bases remaining between them. Germline CDR1 SGHDT, CDR2 YYEEEE. The CDR3 totals 17 residues. Written as DNA, the CDR3 is TGTGCCAGCAGCTGGGGCCCTATGACAGGCTCTGGAAACACCATATATTTT. Translation: CASSWGPMTGSGNTIYF.

In this sample, this clone turned up once. V and J are TRBV6-1 and TRBJ1-6; tentatively, D is TRBD1 (5 bases). V lost 1 base and J 4 bases, leaving 14 bases between the germline ends. CDR1 and CDR2 from the germline V gene are MNHNS and SASEGT. The CDR3 loop spans 17 amino acids. As DNA, the CDR3 is TGTGCCAGCAGTGAAGAAGGGGCAGTTAAATATAATTCACCCCTCCACTTT. Its protein is CASSEEGAVKYNSPLHF.

This clone appeared once. The genes are TRBV6-6 and TRBJ2-7; no clear D gene. Germline assignment: CDR1 MNHNY and CDR2 SVGAGI (reference sequence). The germline V and J ends were trimmed by 3 bases and 3 bases, with 9 bases remaining between them. CDR3 size: 13 residues. The CDR3 sequence: CASSYGQYYEQYF. CDR3 nucleotide sequence: TGTGCCAGCAGTTATGGGCAGTACTACGAGCAGTACTTC.

This clone is termed medium-sized. The chain recombines TRBV5-1 with TRBJ2-5; 9 positions agree with TRBD2. The V and J ends lost 1 base and 2 bases, in that order; junction bases with no gene match: 21. Germline CDR1 and CDR2: SGHRS and YFSETQ. The CDR3 runs to 21 residues. The CDR3 protein is CASSLKGSGGPRGPPQETQYF. CDR3 DNA sequence: TGCGCCAGCAGCTTGAAGGGAAGCGGGGGGCCACGCGGACCCCCTCAAGAGACCCAGTACTTC.

The gene calls are TRBV6-5 and TRBJ2-7, with D maybe TRBD2 (6 bases). CDR1 and CDR2 from the germline V gene are MNHEY and SVGAGI. V gave up 6 bases and J gave up 4 bases, with 19 bases separating them. This CDR3 comprises 15 residues. The CDR3 region is CASRMLPGDFYEQYF. The CDR3 coding sequence is TGTGCCAGCAGAATGCTCCCGGGGGACTTTTACGAGCAGTACTTC.

V usage is TRBV6-5 and J usage is TRBJ1-1; D might be TRBD1 (6 bases). CDR3 length: 15 amino acids. With 2 bases removed from V and 4 bases from J, the gap between germline ends came to 14 bases. Germline CDR1 and CDR2: MNHEY and SVGAGI. As DNA, the CDR3 is TGTGCCAGCAGTTACAGGGGGGGCGCGGGCACTGAAGCTTTCTTT. Protein product: CASSYRGGAGTEAFF.

The rearrangement links TRBV5-1 to TRBJ1-1, with D possibly TRBD1 on 5 matching bases. The length of the CDR3 is 15 residues. Germline-derived CDR1 and CDR2 are SGHRS and YFSETQ. Trimming cost V 3 bases and J 6 bases, with 18 bases left between them. The CDR3 DNA reads as TGCGCCAGCAGCTGGGAGGGACGTACAGAGGCTGAAGCTTTCTTT. Encoded protein: CASSWEGRTEAEAFF.

The chain joins TRBV4-3 to TRBJ2-5; the D gene is possibly TRBD1 (6 bases). The germline V and J ends were trimmed by 1 base and 4 bases, with 16 bases remaining between them. CDR1 LGHNA and CDR2 YSLEER come from the germline V gene. The CDR3 spans 16 residues. CDR3 residues: CASSQGLWDIIETQYF. Written as DNA, the CDR3 is TGCGCCAGCAGCCAAGGTCTCTGGGACATCATAGAGACCCAGTACTTC.

This clone was observed a few times. The gene calls are TRBV11-1 and TRBJ1-1; 7 bases are shared with TRBD1. Per germline, CDR1 SGHAT and CDR2 FQDESV (reference sequence). V lost 6 bases, J lost 7 bases, and 14 bases stayed unmatched. This CDR3 is built from 15 residues. The CDR3 nucleotides are TGTGCCAGCAGGAAGGAGGGGGCTTATTCGGATGAAGCTTTCTTT. It codes for CASRKEGAYSDEAFF. Looking up the rest from reference TRBV11-1 and TRBJ1-1 gives the full variable domain: EAEVAQSPRYKITEKSQAVAFWCDPISGHATLYWYRQILGQGPELLVQFQDESVVDDSQLPKDRFSAERLKGVDSTLKIQPAELGDSAMYLCASRKEGAYSDEAFFGQGTRLTVV.

The chain recombines TRBV6-6 with TRBJ1-1; no clear D gene. V was cut by 0 bases and J by 2 bases, with 10 bases left in between. Germline loops: CDR1 MNHNY, CDR2 SVGAGI (reference sequence). The CDR3 length is 15 residues. CDR3 nucleotides: TGTGCCAGCAGTTACTCGGTGGGGAGAAACACTGAAGCTTTCTTT. Amino acid sequence: CASSYSVGRNTEAFF.

The chain is built from TRBV4-1 and TRBJ1-1, with D perhaps matching TRBD1 (6 bases). This CDR3 spans 16 amino acids. CDR1 and CDR2 from the germline V gene are MGHRA and YSYEKL. V lost 4 bases, J lost 3 bases, and 18 bases lay in between. The CDR3 coding sequence is TGCGCCAGCAGCCTTTTACTGGGGGCATCGGACACTGAAGCTTTCTTT. Translating gives CASSLLLGASDTEAFF.

For the CDR3, the DNA is TGTGCCAGCAGCCAAGTAAGGACTAGCGACTACGAGCAGTACTTC. This sequence encodes CASSQVRTSDYEQYF. The rearrangement uses TRBV13 and TRBJ2-7, with 9 bases aligning to TRBD2. This CDR3 is built from 15 residues. V was clipped by 5 bases and J by 3 bases; unmatched bases: 8. Germline CDR1 reads PRHDT; CDR2 reads FYEKMQ (reference sequence).

The V call is TRBV5-1, the J call TRBJ2-1, with 12 bases aligning to TRBD2. CDR3 length equals 15 residues. V shed 4 bases, J shed 7 bases, and the junction held 6 bases outside the gene matches. The germline CDR1 and CDR2 sequences are SGHRS and YFSETQ. The CDR3 bases are TGCGCCAGCAGCGTTAATGGACTAGCGGGGAATGAGCAGTTCTTC. Translated: CASSVNGLAGNEQFF.

The rearrangement links TRBV18 to TRBJ1-1; 8 nucleotides align to TRBD1. Germline V lookup: CDR1 KGHSH, CDR2 LQKENI. V shed 4 bases and J 1 base; nucleotides not matched to a gene: 5. This CDR3 is built from 15 residues. This chain's CDR3 is CASSLSTGENTEAFF. CDR3 bases: TGTGCCAGCTCACTATCGACAGGGGAGAACACTGAAGCTTTCTTT.

The V and J genes are TRBV5-1 and TRBJ2-6; 7 bases line up with TRBD1. V trimming: 1 base; J trimming: 2 bases; junction bases outside the gene matches: 3. CDR1 is SGHRS and CDR2 is YFSETQ in the germline V gene. The CDR3 extends over 16 amino acids. Here the CDR3 DNA reads TGCGCCAGCAGCTTGAGACAGGGAGCTGGGGCCAACGTCCTGACTTTC. Translated: CASSLRQGAGANVLTF.

The genes are TRBV6-5 and TRBJ1-6, with 8 nucleotides matching TRBD1. Germline V gives CDR1 MNHEY, CDR2 SVGAGI. This CDR3 is 16 amino acids long. Trimming cost V 4 bases and J 9 bases; bases outside gene matches: 11. The DNA of the CDR3 is TGTGCCAGCAGTTTTCGGACAGGGTGGGAATTTTCACCCCTCCACTTT. This gives the protein CASSFRTGWEFSPLHF.

The chain has TRBV5-1 and TRBJ2-2, with D possibly matching TRBD1 (5 bases). CDR1 is SGHRS and CDR2 is YFSETQ in the germline V gene. The CDR3 has 16 residues. V gave up 6 bases and J gave up 0 bases, with 15 bases separating them. In DNA, the CDR3 is TGCGCCAGCACTCGACAGAGTTCCGCGAACACCGGGGAGCTGTTTTTT. It codes for CASTRQSSANTGELFF.

The V call is TRBV2, the J call TRBJ2-1, with 15 bases identical to TRBD2. Per germline, CDR1 SNHLY and CDR2 FYNNEI. Unmatched junction bases numbered 7, after V lost 9 bases and J lost 4 bases. The CDR3 is made up of 16 amino acids. The CDR3 protein is CARQTGTSGGYNEQFF. Here the CDR3 DNA reads TGTGCCAGACAAACCGGGACTAGCGGGGGGTACAATGAGCAGTTCTTC. Looking up the rest from reference TRBV2 and TRBJ2-1 gives the full variable domain: EPEVTQTPSHQVTQMGQEVILRCVPISNHLYFYWYRQILGQKVEFLVSFYNNEISEKSEIFDDQFSVERPDGSNFTLKIRSTKLEDSAMYFCARQTGTSGGYNEQFFGPGTRLTVL.

J is TRBJ1-2 and V is TRBV5-6, with 9 bases lining up with TRBD1. Germline CDR1 and CDR2: SGHDT and YYEEEE. The CDR3 runs to 13 residues. The ends lost 4 bases at V and 7 bases at J; junction bases unmatched: 5. For the CDR3, the DNA is TGTGCCAGCAGCGCCGGGACAGGGAGTGGCTACACCTTC. Residues: CASSAGTGSGYTF.

V is TRBV11-2 and J is TRBJ2-3; TRBD2 is a possible D gene (6 bases). Germline V lookup: CDR1 SGHAT, CDR2 FQNNGV. The length of the CDR3 is 16 residues. Trimming cost V 4 bases and J 1 base, with 15 bases left between them. DNA for the CDR3: TGTGCCAGCAGCTCGGGCGGGACTCTCGGCACAGATACGCAGTATTTT. Translating it yields CASSSGGTLGTDTQYF.

The chain joins TRBV4-1 to TRBJ1-2; 9 nucleotides align to TRBD1. The CDR3 contains 14 residues. Per the germline V gene, CDR1 is MGHRA and CDR2 is YSYEKL. Trimming at V came to 5 bases and at J to 10 bases, leaving 11 bases not matched to a gene. The chain's CDR3 is CASSERTGVALYTF. CDR3 sequence (DNA): TGCGCCAGCAGCGAGAGGACAGGGGTGGCTCTCTACACCTTC.

A note on this clone: This may come from a read error, since a much larger clone is one base off. This chain connects TRBV7-9 to TRBJ2-7; 8 bases map to TRBD2. The V and J ends lost 5 bases and 4 bases, in that order; junction bases with no gene match: 1. Germline values: CDR1 SEHNR, CDR2 FQNEAQ (reference sequence). This CDR3 has 12 amino acids. Here the CDR3 reads CASSPGGYEQYF. In nucleotides, the CDR3 is TGTGCCAGCAGCCCGGGGGGGTACGAGCAGTACTTC.

This clone has only a few counts. The chain links TRBV18 to TRBJ1-4; 7 nucleotides match TRBD1. Germline lookup yields CDR1 KGHSH and CDR2 LQKENI. CDR3 length: 13 amino acids. The ends lost 6 bases at V and 3 bases at J; junction bases unmatched: 1. The CDR3 sequence: CASSTGSNEKLFF. The CDR3 DNA sequence: TGTGCCAGCTCGACAGGGTCTAATGAAAAACTGTTTTTT.

V usage is TRBV7-2 and J usage is TRBJ2-2, with D possibly TRBD1 on 6 matching bases. Trimming left V 4 bases short and J 6 bases short, with 15 bases between. Germline assignment: CDR1 SGHTA and CDR2 FQGNSA. CDR3 length equals 15 residues. The CDR3 loop reads CASSSTGTYAGELFF. CDR3 nucleotides: TGTGCCAGCAGCTCCACAGGGACCTACGCCGGGGAGCTGTTTTTT. Full variable domain (missing parts from reference TRBV7-2 and TRBJ2-2): GAGVSQSPSNKVTEKGKDVELRCDPISGHTALYWYRQSLGQGLEFLIYFQGNSAPDKSGLPSDRFSAERTGGSVSTLTIQRTQQEDSAVYLCASSSTGTYAGELFFGEGSRLTVL.

The chain links TRBV16 to TRBJ2-7, with TRBD2 matching 14 bases. This CDR3 is 19 amino acids long. V dropped 7 bases and J dropped 0; count of bases not matched to a gene: 14. Germline lookup yields CDR1 KGHSY and CDR2 FQNENV. For the CDR3, the DNA is TGTGCCAGCATGCCCTCCGGGGGACTAGCGGGGGTAAGCTCCTACGAGCAGTACTTC. Protein sequence: CASMPSGGLAGVSSYEQYF.

This clone is a singleton in its sample. The gene calls are TRBV5-8 and TRBJ1-1, with a possible D match to TRBD1 (5 bases). The length of the CDR3 is 13 residues. Germline V gene lookup returns CDR1 SGHTS and CDR2 YDEGEE. V lost 5 bases and J 7 bases, leaving 15 bases between the germline ends. The CDR3 nucleotides are TGTGCCAGCAGTGACCAGGGCTATAGTGAAGCTTTCTTT. Translation gives CASSDQGYSEAFF.